This entry lists 8 T cell receptor beta chains sequenced from one sample in a study of blood T cell dynamics during melanoma immunotherapy. Here immunoSEQ multiplex PCR was the method, and the copy in TCRdb shows in-frame clones only, minus some. This sample has roughly 3,400 clones, with around 93% found just once. The time point here: pre-treatment baseline. Here the sequenced sample was effector memory CD8+ T cells from blood, taken from a patient treated with checkpoint blockade. These receptors all stem from a human donor with melanoma.

The rearrangement uses TRBV4-3 and TRBJ2-2; perhaps TRBD2 as D (5 bases). CDR3 length equals 15 residues. The V gene lost 0 bases and the J gene lost 4 bases, with 9 bases spanning the gap. Looked up from germline, CDR1 is LGHNA and CDR2 is YSLEER. For the CDR3, the DNA is TGCGCCAGCAGCCAAGATAGGGCGGGCACCGGGGAGCTGTTTTTT. Translation: CASSQDRAGTGELFF.

V and J are TRBV7-9 and TRBJ2-1, with TRBD1 matching 9 bases. CDR3 size: 18 residues. From germline, CDR1 is SEHNR and CDR2 FQNEAQ (reference sequence). The V and J ends lost 1 base and 0 bases, in that order; junction bases with no gene match: 7. In DNA, the CDR3 is TGTGCCAGCAGCTTAGGGACAGGGGACCGAAGCTCCTACAATGAGCAGTTCTTC. This translates into CASSLGTGDRSSYNEQFF.

The chain employs TRBV5-4 and TRBJ2-7; D possibly corresponds to TRBD2 (5 bases). Germline V lookup: CDR1 SGHNT, CDR2 YYREEE (reference sequence). The germline V and J ends were trimmed by 4 bases and 3 bases, with 14 bases remaining between them. The CDR3 covers 14 residues. The CDR3 sequence: CASSPGFGDYEQYF. CDR3 DNA sequence: TGTGCCAGCAGCCCGGGATTCGGGGACTACGAGCAGTACTTC.

The V gene is TRBV7-2, the J gene TRBJ1-5; 8 nucleotides agree with TRBD1. This CDR3 region has 15 residues. J lost 3 bases, V lost 1 base, and 2 bases had no gene match. The germline V gene encodes CDR1 SGHTA and CDR2 FQGNSA. The CDR3 DNA is TGTGCCAGCAGCTTAGACAGGGGGTACAATCAGCCCCAGCATTTT. It translates to CASSLDRGYNQPQHF.

V gene TRBV5-5 combines with J gene TRBJ2-1, with TRBD2 matching over 9 bases. This CDR3 region has 15 residues. The V gene end was trimmed by 2 bases and the J gene end by 0 bases; junction bases not matched to a gene: 0. The germline gives CDR1 SGHKS, CDR2 YYEKEE (reference sequence). The chain's CDR3 is CASSFSGSSYNEQFF. In nucleotides, the CDR3 is TGTGCCAGCAGCTTTAGCGGGAGCTCCTACAATGAGCAGTTCTTC.

With regard to this clone: At one boundary the junction diverges from the germline segment, which might be a read error. This chain links TRBV7-7 with TRBJ2-5; unclear D gene. CDR1 is SSHAT, CDR2 FNYEAQ, per germline (reference sequence). This CDR3 has 15 amino acids. CDR3 bases: TGTGCTAGCAGCTTAGATGCAAGTGAACAAGAGACCCAGTACTTC. Encoded protein: CASSLDASEQETQYF.

The V and J genes are TRBV7-6 and TRBJ1-5, with D perhaps TRBD1 (5 bases). Germline-derived CDR1 and CDR2 are SGHVS and FNYEAQ. V was clipped by 3 bases and J by 0 bases, with 15 bases between them. This CDR3 region has 17 residues. DNA of the CDR3: TGTGCCAGCAGCTTGGCCAGGGCGATAGATAGCAATCAGCCCCAGCATTTT. It encodes CASSLARAIDSNQPQHF.

This sequence joins TRBV7-9 and TRBJ2-7; D gene ambiguous. Between the trimmed V and J ends, which lost 5 bases and 3 bases, there was a span of 11 bases. This CDR3 has 13 residues. Germline CDR1 reads SEHNR; CDR2 reads FQNEAQ (reference sequence). CDR3 region: CASSENLFYEQYF. The CDR3 bases are TGTGCCAGCAGCGAGAACTTATTCTACGAGCAGTACTTC. The variable domain in full, completed from reference TRBV7-9 and TRBJ2-7, reads DTGVSQNPRHKITKRGQNVTFRCDPISEHNRLYWYRQTLGQGPEFLTYFQNEAQLEKSRLLSDRFSAERPKGSFSTLEIQRTEQGDSAMYLCASSENLFYEQYFGPGTRLTVT.